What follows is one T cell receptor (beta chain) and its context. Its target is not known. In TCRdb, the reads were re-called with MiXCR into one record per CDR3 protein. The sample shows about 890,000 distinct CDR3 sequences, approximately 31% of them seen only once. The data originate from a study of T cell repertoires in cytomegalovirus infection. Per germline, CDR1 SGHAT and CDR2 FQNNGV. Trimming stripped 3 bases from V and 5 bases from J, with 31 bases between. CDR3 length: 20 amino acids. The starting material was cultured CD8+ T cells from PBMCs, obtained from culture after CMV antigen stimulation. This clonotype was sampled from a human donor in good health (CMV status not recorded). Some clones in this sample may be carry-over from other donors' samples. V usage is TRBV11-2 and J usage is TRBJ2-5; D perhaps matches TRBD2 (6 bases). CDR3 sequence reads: CASSFGSGANRGWRLETQYF. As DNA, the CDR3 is TGTGCCAGCAGCTTCGGGTCAGGCGCTAACCGGGGGTGGAGGTTGGAGACCCAGTACTTC.